The subject of this entry is one T cell receptor beta chain. The antigen remains undetermined. These data originate in a study of T cells expressing NK-cell markers. The wider study: Sorted CD3+CD56+NKG2C+, CD3+CD56+NKG2C- and CD3+CD56-NKG2C+ T-cell subsets were beta-chain profiled. Study-wide points: HCMV specificity of the expanded NKG2C+ T cell clones was not established. These clonotypes also led the CD3+CD56-NKG2C+ fraction in a handful of donors.

This CDR3 has 14 residues. CDR1 and CDR2 from the germline V gene are SGHDT and YYEEEE. TCRdb re-called the 5' RACE reads and catalogs CDR3 proteins one per entry, DNA excluded. This repertoire includes roughly 280,000 distinct CDR3 sequences. Input material: blood T cells: a sorted CD56 or NKG2C T cell subset, CD4+ or CD8+ T cells, or bulk PBMC T cells (not recorded which). This TCR came from a man between 18 and 35 years old in good health. The chain joins TRBV5-6 to TRBJ2-3; no DNA is available, so the TRBD2 call from TCRdb remains unchecked. The CDR3 here is CASSGGTLADTQYF.